The subject of this entry is one T cell receptor beta chain. This specimen comes from a study of blood T cell repertoires in COVID-19. Study details: COVID-19 samples from acute and convalescent phases originated in the United States, Italy and Spain.

Using immunoSEQ multiplex PCR, the repertoire was profiled, and TCRdb retains in-frame clones only, with some absent. Of nearly 70,000 clones listed, 75% to 95% were seen once; the top ten hold less than 9%. The germline V gene has CDR1 SEHNR and CDR2 FQNEAQ (reference sequence). There are 13 residues in the CDR3. The V gene lost 6 bases and the J gene lost 7 bases, with 12 bases spanning the gap. Seattle participants joined during active infection and were tracked over time. The sequencing input was peripheral blood. The rearrangement links TRBV7-9 to TRBJ1-4; weak D call: TRBD1 (5 bases). The sequence derives from a middle-aged man with COVID-19, enrolled during active disease. The CDR3 nucleotides are TGTGCCAGCAGGTCGGGGGGACCTGAAAAACTGTTTTTT. This sequence encodes CASRSGGPEKLFF.